This T cell receptor (beta chain) was sequenced for a study of cytomegalovirus exposure and HLA in healthy donors. Overall study: T cells numbering about 179 million yielded around 120 million unique TCR beta sequences in an earlier analysis.

A multiplex PCR was run with 60 Vbeta primers and 13 Jbeta primers. Libraries were prepared by immunoSEQ multiplex PCR; TCRdb keeps only in-frame clonotypes and omits some of them. The sample comprises around 80,000 clones, 75% to 80% of which are singletons, and around 6% rests with the top ten. Turning to this clone: What it binds is unknown.

It was healthy bone marrow donors who served as donors. Findings of the study overall: Researchers counted 164 TCR beta chains as cytomegalovirus-associated.

The source of this sequence is a female donor in good health and CMV-seronegative. The sequenced sample consisted of PBMCs.

In DNA, the CDR3 is TGTGCCAGCAGCTTGGACAGGGTGGTCGGAAACACCATATATTTT. Amino acid sequence: CASSLDRVVGNTIYF. The chain couples TRBV5-6 to TRBJ1-3, with a tentative D call TRBD1 (6 bases). The CDR3 length is 15 residues. V gave up 0 bases and J gave up 4 bases, with 11 bases separating them. CDR1 and CDR2 from the germline V gene are SGHDT and YYEEEE.